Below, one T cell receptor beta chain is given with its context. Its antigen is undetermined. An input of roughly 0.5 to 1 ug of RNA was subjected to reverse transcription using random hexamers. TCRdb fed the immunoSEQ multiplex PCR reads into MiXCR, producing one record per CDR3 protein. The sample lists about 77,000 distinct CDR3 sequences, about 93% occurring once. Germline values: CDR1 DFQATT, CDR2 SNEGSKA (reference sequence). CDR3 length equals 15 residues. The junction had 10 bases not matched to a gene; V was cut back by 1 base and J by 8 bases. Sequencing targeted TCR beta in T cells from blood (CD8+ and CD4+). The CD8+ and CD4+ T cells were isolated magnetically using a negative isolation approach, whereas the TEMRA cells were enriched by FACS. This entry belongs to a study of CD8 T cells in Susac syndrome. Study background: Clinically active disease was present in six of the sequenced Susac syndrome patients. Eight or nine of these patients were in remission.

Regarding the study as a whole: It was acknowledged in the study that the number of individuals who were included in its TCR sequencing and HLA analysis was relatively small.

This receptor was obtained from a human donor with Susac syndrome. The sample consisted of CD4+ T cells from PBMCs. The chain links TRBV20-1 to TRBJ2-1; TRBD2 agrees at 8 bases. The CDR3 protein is CSARAPGGARDEQFF. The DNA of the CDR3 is TGCAGTGCTAGAGCCCCGGGGGGGGCCAGGGATGAGCAGTTCTTC.